This TCR beta chain was sequenced for a study of cytomegalovirus exposure and HLA in healthy donors. 13 Jbeta primers and 60 Vbeta primers were used for the PCR. Libraries were prepared by immunoSEQ multiplex PCR; TCRdb keeps only in-frame clonotypes and omits some of them. The sample includes around 120,000 clones, more than 70% seen only once; the top ten take about 9.1%. V lost 2 bases to trimming and J lost 4 bases; unmatched junction nucleotides: 4. Germline V gene lookup returns CDR1 MNHNY and CDR2 SVGAGI (reference sequence). The CDR3 is made up of 15 amino acids. The specimen sequenced was PBMCs. This TCR was recovered from a woman aged 45-65 years in good health and CMV-seropositive. The V gene is TRBV6-6, the J gene TRBJ1-4; 7 bases agree with TRBD1. CDR3 protein: CASSYRGQLNEKLFF. In nucleotides, the CDR3 is TGTGCCAGCAGTTACCGGGGACAGCTTAATGAAAAACTGTTTTTT.